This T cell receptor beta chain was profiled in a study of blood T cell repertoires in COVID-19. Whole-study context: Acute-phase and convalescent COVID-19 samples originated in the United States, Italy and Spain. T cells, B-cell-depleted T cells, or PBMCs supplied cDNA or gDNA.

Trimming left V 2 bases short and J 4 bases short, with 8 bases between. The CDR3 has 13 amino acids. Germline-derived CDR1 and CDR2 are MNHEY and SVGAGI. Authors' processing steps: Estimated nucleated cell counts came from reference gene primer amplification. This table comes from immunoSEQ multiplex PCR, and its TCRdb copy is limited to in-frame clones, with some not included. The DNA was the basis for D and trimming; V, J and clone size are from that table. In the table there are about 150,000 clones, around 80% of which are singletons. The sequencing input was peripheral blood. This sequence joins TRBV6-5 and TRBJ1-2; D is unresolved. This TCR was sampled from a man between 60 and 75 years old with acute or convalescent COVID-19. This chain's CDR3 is CASSYEGRYGYTF. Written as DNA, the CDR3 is TGTGCCAGCAGTTACGAGGGCCGCTATGGCTACACCTTC.